These 17 T cell receptor beta chains originate from one sample sequenced in a study of blood T cells in healthy people across ages. Combining a sample-barcoded 5' primer with a J-beta primer mix, a second PCR ran for roughly 7 to 12 cycles. TCRdb analysed the 5' RACE reads with MiXCR anew, one entry per CDR3 protein. The data show around 900,000 distinct CDR3 sequences, about 28% seen once. Sequenced: blood. Receptor source: a woman over 75 in good health.

There are many counts of this clonotype. The genes are TRBV7-2 and TRBJ2-5; D remains ambiguous. V was shortened by 1 base and J by 4 bases, with 10 bases between the two germline ends. CDR1 is SGHTA and CDR2 is FQGNSA in the germline V gene. The CDR3 consists of 14 residues. The CDR3 sequence is CASSLVLLGETQYF. The CDR3 nucleotides are TGTGCCAGCAGCTTAGTTCTCCTCGGAGAGACCCAGTACTTC.

This clonotype was counted ten times or more. This chain connects TRBV9 to TRBJ2-3; TRBD2 is a possible D gene (6 bases). CDR3 length: 19 residues. CDR1 and CDR2 (germline): SGDLS, YYNGEE. With 4 bases removed from V and 5 bases from J, the gap between germline ends came to 29 bases. CDR3 in DNA: TGTGCCAGCAGCCCCGATAGAGGCCGGGGAGGACTTCGGGGAGATACGCAGTATTTT. This sequence encodes CASSPDRGRGGLRGDTQYF.

The chain joins TRBV7-9 to TRBJ1-1; D is ambiguous. This CDR3 is 12 amino acids long. The germline gives CDR1 SEHNR, CDR2 FQNEAQ (reference sequence). V was cut by 2 bases and J by 5 bases, with 6 bases left in between. As DNA, the CDR3 is TGTGCCAGCAGCTTATCGTTGACTGAAGCTTTCTTT. It specifies CASSLSLTEAFF.

This clonotype has a count of ten or more. The V and J genes are TRBV7-2 and TRBJ2-1; 9 bases fit TRBD2. J gave up 2 bases and V 2 bases, and 16 bases lay outside the gene matches. CDR1 SGHTA and CDR2 FQGNSA come from the germline V gene. This CDR3 is 20 amino acids long. The CDR3: CASSLKTLAGQFGPYNEQFF. CDR3 sequence (DNA): TGTGCCAGCAGCTTAAAAACCCTAGCGGGGCAATTCGGCCCCTACAATGAGCAGTTCTTC.

With respect to this clonotype: One end of the junction does not line up with germline, which may come from a read error. The genes are TRBV12-3 or TRBV12-4 and TRBJ2-3, with 12 nucleotides matching TRBD2. The CDR3 has 16 residues. The chain's CDR3 is CAGNLAGGISTDTEYF. As DNA, the CDR3 is TGTGCCGGCAACCTAGCGGGGGGGATCAGCACAGATACGGAGTATTTT.

This clonotype has more than one count but fewer than ten. The chain combines TRBV7-8 with TRBJ2-7, with 15 bases lining up with TRBD2. Germline V gene data show CDR1 as SGHVS and CDR2 as FQNEAQ. The CDR3 consists of 17 residues. V lost 1 base to trimming and J lost 1 base; unmatched junction nucleotides: 2. The CDR3 DNA is TGTGCCAGCAGCTTAGGGGGACTAGCGGGGGGTTCCTACGAGCAGTACTTC. The encoded protein is CASSLGGLAGGSYEQYF.

This clonotype has at least ten counts. V and J are TRBV29-1 and TRBJ1-5; D gene ambiguous. The V gene lost 6 bases and the J gene lost 4 bases, with 10 bases spanning the gap. The CDR3 totals 12 residues. Germline loops: CDR1 SQVTM, CDR2 ANQGSEA. The CDR3 DNA follows: TGCAGCGTCACGACGGCGAATCAGCCCCAGCATTTT. Translating gives CSVTTANQPQHF.

The sample holds a few counts of this clonotype. The rearrangement uses TRBV20-1 and TRBJ1-1; a weak D match, TRBD1 (5 bases). Germline assignment: CDR1 DFQATT and CDR2 SNEGSKA (reference sequence). This CDR3 contains 15 residues. Trimming shortened V by 0 bases and J by 1 base, and 12 bases separated the two germline ends. The CDR3 spells CSARDRLTANTEAFF. The CDR3, as DNA: TGCAGTGCTAGAGACCGCCTGACAGCGAACACTGAAGCTTTCTTT.

This clonotype has a handful of counts. The genes are TRBV5-6 and TRBJ1-1; tentative D call: TRBD1 (5 bases). CDR1 SGHDT and CDR2 YYEEEE come from the germline V gene. The V end lost 4 bases, the J end lost 5 bases, and 18 bases lay between the germline ends. This CDR3 is built from 15 residues. This chain's CDR3 is CASSARTNEGTEAFF. Written as DNA, the CDR3 is TGTGCCAGCAGCGCGCGGACGAATGAGGGGACTGAAGCTTTCTTT.

The sample holds one count of this clonotype. The J gene is TRBJ2-7, the V gene TRBV7-2; D gene ambiguous. The CDR3 is 15 amino acids. The germline CDR1 and CDR2 sequences are SGHTA and FQGNSA. Trimming cost V 1 base and J 1 base, with 11 bases left between them. The DNA of the CDR3 is TGTGCCAGCAGCTTAGAATGGAGACCTTCCTACGAGCAGTACTTC. This translates into CASSLEWRPSYEQYF.

This clonotype was detected a few times. This chain links TRBV20-1 with TRBJ1-4; weak D call: TRBD1 (6 bases). CDR1 is DFQATT, CDR2 SNEGSKA, per germline (reference sequence). Trimming removed 3 bases at V and 3 bases at J, with 14 bases between. CDR3 length: 15 residues. The CDR3 protein is CSARRGGAPNEKLFF. The DNA of the CDR3 is TGCAGTGCTAGGCGCGGGGGGGCTCCTAATGAAAAACTGTTTTTT.

J is TRBJ1-6 and V is TRBV27; 9 bases map to TRBD1. CDR1 is MNHEY and CDR2 is SMNVEV in the germline V gene (reference sequence). The CDR3 runs to 15 residues. Trimming at V came to 6 bases and at J to 10 bases, leaving 10 bases not matched to a gene. Written as DNA, the CDR3 is TGTGCCAGCAGAGTACAGGGGGCCACGGGATCACCCCTCCACTTT. This sequence encodes CASRVQGATGSPLHF.

This clonotype ranks as medium-sized (0.01 to 0.1%). The chain recombines TRBV9 with TRBJ2-7, with 8 bases that match TRBD1. This CDR3 has 14 residues. Germline V gene lookup returns CDR1 SGDLS and CDR2 YYNGEE. J was trimmed by 7 bases and V by 0 bases; bases with no gene match: 6. CDR3 DNA sequence: TGTGCCAGCAGCGTAGTAGAGGACAGGGCTGAGCAGTACTTC. This encodes CASSVVEDRAEQYF.

V usage is TRBV2 and J usage is TRBJ1-1; no clear D. Germline V gene lookup returns CDR1 SNHLY and CDR2 FYNNEI. Trimming cost V 6 bases and J 11 bases, with 22 bases left between them. The CDR3 has 14 residues. The CDR3 DNA reads as TGTGCCAGCAGGGAAACCCCTAAGTCGACGTCGGCTTTCTTT. Its protein product is CASRETPKSTSAFF.

The chain has TRBV4-3 and TRBJ2-5; 11 bases are shared with TRBD2. This CDR3 region has 16 residues. Trimming cost V 1 base and J 3 bases; bases outside gene matches: 4. CDR1 and CDR2 (germline): LGHNA, YSLEER. The CDR3 DNA reads as TGCGCCAGCAGCCAAGGACTAGCGGGGCTAGAAGAGACCCAGTACTTC. Translated: CASSQGLAGLEETQYF.

Many counts were recorded for this clonotype. This chain connects TRBV27 to TRBJ2-7; TRBD1 agrees at 7 bases. Trimming cost V 6 bases and J 2 bases; bases outside gene matches: 7. Germline V lookup: CDR1 MNHEY, CDR2 SMNVEV (reference sequence). The CDR3 covers 14 residues. The CDR3 DNA reads TGTGCCAGCAGAACGGGACAGCAAACCTACGAGCAGTACTTC. Its translation is CASRTGQQTYEQYF.

The gene calls are TRBV24-1 and TRBJ2-2; 7 positions match TRBD1. Germline lookup yields CDR1 KGHDR and CDR2 SFDVKD. The CDR3 covers 16 residues. V lost 4 bases, J lost 0 bases, and 4 bases stayed unmatched. CDR3 nucleotides: TGTGCCACCAGTGACACCGGGACAGCGAACACCGGGGAGCTGTTTTTT. Translated, it gives CATSDTGTANTGELFF.